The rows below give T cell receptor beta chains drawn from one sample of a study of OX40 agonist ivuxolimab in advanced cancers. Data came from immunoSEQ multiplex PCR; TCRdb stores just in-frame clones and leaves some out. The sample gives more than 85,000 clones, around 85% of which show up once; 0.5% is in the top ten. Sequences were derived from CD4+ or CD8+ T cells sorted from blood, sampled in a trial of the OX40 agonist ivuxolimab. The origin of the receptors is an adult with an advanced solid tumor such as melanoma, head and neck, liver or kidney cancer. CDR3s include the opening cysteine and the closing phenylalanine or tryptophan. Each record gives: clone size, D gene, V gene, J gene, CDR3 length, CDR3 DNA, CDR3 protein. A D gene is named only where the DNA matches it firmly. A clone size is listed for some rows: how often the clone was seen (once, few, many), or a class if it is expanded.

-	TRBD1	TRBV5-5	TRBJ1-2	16	TGTGCCAGCAGCCCCAGACAGGGTCAAGCTAACTATGGCTACACCTTC	CASSPRQGQANYGYTF
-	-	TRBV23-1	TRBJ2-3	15	TGCGCCAGCACCCGAGAGGGGCGGAGCACAGATACGCAGTATTTT	CASTREGRSTDTQYF
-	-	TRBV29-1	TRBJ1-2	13	TGCAGCGCCGAAGACAGGTTTCTCTATGGCTACACCTTC	CSAEDRFLYGYTF
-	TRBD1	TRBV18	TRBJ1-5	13	TGTGCCAGCTCCAAAGACAGGGGAGAGCCCCAGCATTTT	CASSKDRGEPQHF
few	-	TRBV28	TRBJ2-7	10	TGTGCCAGCAGTACATACGAGCAGTACTTC	CASSTYEQYF
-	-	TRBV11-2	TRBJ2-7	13	TGTGCCAGCAGCCCTCCGGTGGCGGGGGAGCAGTACTTC	CASSPPVAGEQYF
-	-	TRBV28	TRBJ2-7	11	TGTGCCACCCGATCTTCCTACGAGCAGTACTTC	CATRSSYEQYF
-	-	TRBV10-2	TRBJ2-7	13	TGCGCCAGCAGTGAGGGGGGGTACTACGAGCAGTACTTC	CASSEGGYYEQYF
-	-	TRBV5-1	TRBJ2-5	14	TGCGCCAGCAGCTTATCAGGGGCACAAGAGACCCAGTACTTC	CASSLSGAQETQYF
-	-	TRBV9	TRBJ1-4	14	TGTGCCAGCAGTCTAACTGTTATTAATGAAAAACTGTTTTTT	CASSLTVINEKLFF
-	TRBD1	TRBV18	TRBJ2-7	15	TGTGCCAGCTCAAGACAGGGGGCATGGGGCGGGGAGCAGTACTTC	CASSRQGAWGGEQYF
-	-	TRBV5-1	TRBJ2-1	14	TGCGCCAGCAGCGGGAAGACCACGGGGAGTGAGCAGTTCTTC	CASSGKTTGSEQFF
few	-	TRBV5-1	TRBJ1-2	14	TGCGCCAGCAGCGGCCCTCCAGGAGACTATGGCTACACCTTC	CASSGPPGDYGYTF
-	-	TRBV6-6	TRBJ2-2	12	TGTGCCAGCAGGGGGAACACCGGGGAGCTGTTTTTT	CASRGNTGELFF
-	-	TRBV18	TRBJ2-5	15	TGTGCCAGCTCACCACTCGGGACTCCCGATGAGACCCAGTACTTC	CASSPLGTPDETQYF
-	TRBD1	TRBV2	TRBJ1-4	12	TGTGCACGGGGACAGAGGGGTGAAAAACTGTTTTTT	CARGQRGEKLFF
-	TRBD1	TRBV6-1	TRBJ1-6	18	TGTGCCAGCAGAGAACAGGGGACAGTCCGCTCCTATAATTCACCCCTCCACTTT	CASREQGTVRSYNSPLHF
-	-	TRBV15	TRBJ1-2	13	TGTGCCACCAGCAGAGTCAGGGTTCAGGGCTACACCTTC	CATSRVRVQGYTF
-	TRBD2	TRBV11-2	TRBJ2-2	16	TGTGCCAGCAGCCCCCGGACTAGCTCCCAGTCCGGGGAGCTGTTTTTT	CASSPRTSSQSGELFF
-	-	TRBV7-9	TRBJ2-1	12	TGTGCCAGCAGCTTAGAAGTGGGGGGCCAGTTCTTC	CASSLEVGGQFF
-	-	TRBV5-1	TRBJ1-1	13	TGCGCCAGCAGCTTGGGTGATAACAACGAAGCTTTCTTT	CASSLGDNNEAFF
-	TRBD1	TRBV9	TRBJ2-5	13	TGTGCCAGCAGCGGTACAGGGGGGGAGACCCAGTACTTC	CASSGTGGETQYF
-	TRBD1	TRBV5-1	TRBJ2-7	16	TGCGCCAGCAGTCCCCTGCAAGAGGGGGCTAGAGGCGAGCAGTACTTC	CASSPLQEGARGEQYF
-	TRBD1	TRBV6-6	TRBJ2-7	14	TGTGCCAGCAGTCCTCGACAGGGAAGCGTCGAGCAGTACTTC	CASSPRQGSVEQYF
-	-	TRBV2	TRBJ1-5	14	TGTGCCAGCAGTGAGTTGACTCGGAATCAGCCCCAGCATTTT	CASSELTRNQPQHF
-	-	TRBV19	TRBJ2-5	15	TGTGCCAGTAGTACCTTCTGGGGATTGCGGGAGACCCAGTACTTC	CASSTFWGLRETQYF
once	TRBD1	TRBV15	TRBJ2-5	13	TGTGCCACCAGCACTGGACAGGGCACGACCCAGTACTTC	CATSTGQGTTQYF
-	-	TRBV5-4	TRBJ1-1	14	TGTGCCAGCAGCCCCCGGGACGGGAACACTGAAGCTTTCTTT	CASSPRDGNTEAFF
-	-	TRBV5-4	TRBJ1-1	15	TGTGCCAGCAGCTCTGTTACCGGGTGGAACACTGAAGCTTTCTTT	CASSSVTGWNTEAFF
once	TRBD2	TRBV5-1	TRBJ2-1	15	TGCGCCAGCAGCCGGGGACTAGCGGGGAGGAATGAGCAGTTCTTC	CASSRGLAGRNEQFF
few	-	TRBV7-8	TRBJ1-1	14	TGTGCCAGCAGCTTAGGTGATCGGGGGACTGAAGCTTTCTTT	CASSLGDRGTEAFF
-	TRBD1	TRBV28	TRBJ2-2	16	TGTGCCAGCAGTTCCGGGACAGGGACGCGCACCGGGGAGCTGTTTTTT	CASSSGTGTRTGELFF
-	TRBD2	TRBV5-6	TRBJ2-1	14	TGTGCCAGCAGCTTGGGCGGGGGGGACACTGAGCAGTTCTTC	CASSLGGGDTEQFF
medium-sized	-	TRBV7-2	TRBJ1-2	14	TGTGCCAGCAGCTTAGGAATGGCTAACTATGGCTACACCTTC	CASSLGMANYGYTF
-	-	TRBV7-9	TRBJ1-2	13	TGTGCCAGCACCACGACAGCAACCTATGGCTACACCTTC	CASTTTATYGYTF
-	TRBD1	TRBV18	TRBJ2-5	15	TGTGCCAGCTCACTAGGACAGGGGGACCAAGAGACCCAGTACTTC	CASSLGQGDQETQYF
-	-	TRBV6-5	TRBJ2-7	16	TGTGCCAGCAGTTACTCTAGTGGGGGGCCCTCCTACGAGCAGTACTTC	CASSYSSGGPSYEQYF
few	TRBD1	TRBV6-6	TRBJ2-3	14	TGTGCCAGCAGCCGGGGACAGGGAGCAGATACGCAGTATTTT	CASSRGQGADTQYF
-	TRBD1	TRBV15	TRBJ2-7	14	TGTGCCACCAGCAGACCTGGGACAGGGAACGAGCAGTACTTC	CATSRPGTGNEQYF
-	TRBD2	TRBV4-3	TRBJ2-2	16	TGCGCCAGCAGCCAGTCGCCGGGACTAGACACCGGGGAGCTGTTTTTT	CASSQSPGLDTGELFF
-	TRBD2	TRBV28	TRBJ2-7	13	TGTGCCAGCAAGAGCGGGGGAATATACGAGCAGTACTTC	CASKSGGIYEQYF
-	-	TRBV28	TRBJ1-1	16	TGTGCCAGCAGGGAGGTTGGTTACAGGATGAACACTGAAGCTTTCTTT	CASREVGYRMNTEAFF
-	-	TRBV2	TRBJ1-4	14	TGTGCCAGCAGAACTGGCGGGGGTGGAGAAAAACTGTTTTTT	CASRTGGGGEKLFF